These T cell receptor beta chains were read from a single sample in a study of T cell repertoires in ileal Crohn's disease. Here immunoSEQ multiplex PCR was the method, and the copy in TCRdb shows in-frame clones only, minus some. Among more than 10,000 clones listed, roughly 73% were seen once. Sequencing was carried out using ileal tissue. These receptor sequences come from an adult with Crohn's disease. The CDR3 runs from the conserved cysteine through the conserved F or W. The order of the fields is clone size, D gene, V gene, J gene, CDR3 DNA, CDR3 protein. The D gene is left open where the match is weak. Size tells how often a clone was seen (once, few, many) or the class of an expanded clone, and some rows leave it out.

>-|-|TRBV21-1|TRBJ2-5
TGTGCCAGCAACCCCCAATCAAAGCGGGGGGGCCTCCAAGAGACCCAGTACTTC
CASNPQSKRGGLQETQYF
>few|TRBD1|TRBV19|TRBJ1-2
TGTGCCAGTAAATCTATACAGGGGGTTGACTATGGCTACACCTTC
CASKSIQGVDYGYTF
>-|TRBD1|TRBV7-2|TRBJ2-7
TGTGCCAGCAGCATTAGACCCGGACAGGGCCACGAGCAGTACTTC
CASSIRPGQGHEQYF
>-|-|TRBV6-1|TRBJ1-5
TGTGCCAGTCAGGAGTATAGCAATCAGCCCCAGCATTTT
CASQEYSNQPQHF
>-|-|TRBV6-4|TRBJ2-1
TGTGCCAGCAGTGACTCTGCAGGGCCCAATGAGCAGTTCTTC
CASSDSAGPNEQFF
>once|TRBD2|TRBV7-3|TRBJ2-3
TGTGCCAGCAGCTTTAGCGGGGGGCAGGGCACAGATACGCAGTATTTT
CASSFSGGQGTDTQYF
>-|-|TRBV2|TRBJ2-4
TGTGCCAGCAGTCTATCCGGGGGAGACATTCAGTACTTC
CASSLSGGDIQYF
>once|-|TRBV19|TRBJ1-5
TGTGCCAGTAGAAGAGAGTATAGCAATCAGCCCCAGCATTTT
CASRREYSNQPQHF
>-|-|TRBV10-2|TRBJ2-1
TGCGCCAGCAACTCCATGTTGGCAGGGGACAATGAGCAGTTCTTC
CASNSMLAGDNEQFF
>once|TRBD1|TRBV11-1|TRBJ2-7
TGTGCCAGCAGCCCAGTCTCTCCGGGACAGGGACCTCTTGGGCAGTACTTC
CASSPVSPGQGPLGQYF
>-|TRBD1|TRBV9|TRBJ2-7
TGTGCCAGCAGCCCGGGACAGGGGGACGACGAGCAGTACTTC
CASSPGQGDDEQYF
>-|TRBD2|TRBV18|TRBJ2-1
TGTGCCAGCTCACCGTTCCGGGCGGGGGGGAATGAGCAGTTCTTC
CASSPFRAGGNEQFF
>-|-|TRBV27|TRBJ2-1
TGTGCCAGCAGTTTTCTCCAGGGATTCATCAGGAATGAGCAGTTCTTC
CASSFLQGFIRNEQFF
>-|TRBD1|TRBV6-6|TRBJ1-4
TGTGCCAGCAGTTTACCCGCAGGGGGATCAGAAAAACTGTTTTTT
CASSLPAGGSEKLFF
>once|-|TRBV27|TRBJ2-3
TGTGCCAGCAGGGCCGGGTCCCGGGGCGCAGATACGCAGTATTTT
CASRAGSRGADTQYF
>once|TRBD2|TRBV28|TRBJ2-1
TGTGCCAGCGAGCCTACTGACGCGGGGGGGCCTCGGGAGCAGTTCTTC
CASEPTDAGGPREQFF
>-|-|TRBV5-1|TRBJ2-1
TGCGCCAGCAGCTCGCAATCGACAGAACCCCTCGAGCAGTTCTTC
CASSSQSTEPLEQFF
>-|-|TRBV5-1|TRBJ1-6
TGCGCCAGCAGCCTACTCCCCTCAGGGCCACCCTATAATTCACCCCTCCACTTT
CASSLLPSGPPYNSPLHF
>-|TRBD1|TRBV28|TRBJ2-4
TGTGCCAGCAGGACAGGGAGTGACAAAAACATTCAGTACTTC
CASRTGSDKNIQYF
>few|-|TRBV7-2|TRBJ1-3
TGTGCCGGCGGTGGGGGGCAAGGAAACACCATATATTTT
CAGGGGQGNTIYF
>-|TRBD2|TRBV7-6|TRBJ2-1
TGTGCCAGCAGCTTGGTGGGGGAGGGGCGCTACAATGAGCAGTTCTTC
CASSLVGEGRYNEQFF
>-|-|TRBV30|TRBJ2-5
TGTGCCTGGAGTCCCTATGTGCGGGAAGAGACCCAGTACTTC
CAWSPYVREETQYF
>-|-|TRBV29-1|TRBJ1-1
TGCAGCGCAACGGGCGCCGGGGGAACTGAAGCTTTCTTT
CSATGAGGTEAFF
>once|TRBD2|TRBV11-2|TRBJ2-7
TGTGCCAGCAGCTTACGTGGGGGGGTCTACGAGCAGTACTTC
CASSLRGGVYEQYF
>once|-|TRBV6-5|TRBJ1-2
TGTGCCAGCAGTTTGACGGGATTCGCAACAGGGGGCTACACCTTC
CASSLTGFATGGYTF
>-|-|TRBV2|TRBJ2-7
TGTGCCAGCGCCCTAACAGGTAACGAGCAGTACTTC
CASALTGNEQYF
>-|TRBD1|TRBV28|TRBJ1-1
TGTGCCAGCGGAACGCAGGGGGCGGAGGCTTTCTTT
CASGTQGAEAFF
>-|-|TRBV15|TRBJ1-5
TGTGCCACCAGCACCCCTCAGGGAGACTCTAATCAGCCCCAGCATTTT
CATSTPQGDSNQPQHF
>-|-|TRBV4-1|TRBJ1-5
TGCGCCAGCAGCCATGGGCCTAATCAGCCCCAGCATTTT
CASSHGPNQPQHF
>-|-|TRBV6-1|TRBJ2-3
TGTGCCAGCAGTTTCCGGACCGCAGATACGCAGTATTTT
CASSFRTADTQYF
>-|TRBD1|TRBV7-8|TRBJ1-1
TGTGCCAGCAGCCCTCAGGGGGCAGGCACTGAAGCTTTCTTT
CASSPQGAGTEAFF
>-|-|TRBV11-2|TRBJ2-2
TGTGCCAGCAGCTTAGCCCGAAAGGGGCGAACCGGGGAGCTGTTTTTT
CASSLARKGRTGELFF
>few|-|TRBV21-1|TRBJ1-5
TGTGCCAGCAGCAAAATGGGCAGGGAAATAATCAAGCCCCAGCATTTT
CASSKMGREIIKPQHF
>-|-|TRBV7-2|TRBJ1-2
TGTGCCAGCAGCTATGACCTTAACTATGGCTACACCTTC
CASSYDLNYGYTF
>-|-|TRBV6-6|TRBJ2-1
TGTGCCAGCAGTTACGAGGACTGGAGATACAATGAGCAGTTCTTC
CASSYEDWRYNEQFF
>-|-|TRBV4-1|TRBJ2-7
TGCGCCAGCAGCCGCTCTGGGTCAGGGCTCAACGAGCAGTACTTC
CASSRSGSGLNEQYF
>-|-|TRBV9|TRBJ2-3
TGTGCCAGCAGCGTAGAGGCAGATACGCAGTATTTT
CASSVEADTQYF
>-|-|TRBV14|TRBJ2-3
TGTGCCAGCAGCTTTAACAGGAGGGATACGCAGTATTTT
CASSFNRRDTQYF
>-|-|TRBV7-9|TRBJ1-3
TGTGCCAGCAGCCCGCTCGAACGGGTAAACACCATATATTTT
CASSPLERVNTIYF
>once|-|TRBV7-9|TRBJ2-5
TGTGCCAGCAGCTTAGGTAGAGAGACCCAGTACTTC
CASSLGRETQYF
>few|-|TRBV5-1|TRBJ2-3
TGCGCCAGCAGCTTGAACAGCTACACAGATACGCAGTATTTT
CASSLNSYTDTQYF
>-|-|TRBV7-9|TRBJ1-1
TGTGCCAGCAGCCGGGGGGGTTTTGGAACTGAAGCTTTCTTT
CASSRGGFGTEAFF
>-|-|TRBV6-6|TRBJ2-7
TGTGCCAGCAGTTACACTCTCTACGAGCAGTACTTC
CASSYTLYEQYF
>-|-|TRBV4-2|TRBJ1-2
TGTGCCAGCAGCCAAGAAGGGGGGAACAACTATGGCTACACCTTC
CASSQEGGNNYGYTF
>-|TRBD1|TRBV11-2|TRBJ1-5
TGTGCCAGCAGCAGGGGGCGCAATCAGCCCCAGCATTTT
CASSRGRNQPQHF
>-|-|TRBV7-9|TRBJ2-3
TGTGCCAGCAGCCCCGGGACCTCGGATACGCAGTATTTT
CASSPGTSDTQYF
>-|-|TRBV6-5|TRBJ1-1
TGTGCCAGCTTGCAGAACACTGAAGCTTTCTTT
CASLQNTEAFF